A single T cell receptor (beta chain) is shown here with its context. Its antigen remains unidentified. With sequencing, the targeted depth ranged from 1 in 200,000 to 1 in 1 million T cells. Assay used: immunoSEQ multiplex PCR; TCRdb lists only in-frame clones, some missing. The data contain approximately 100,000 clones, 58% of them seen just once; the ten biggest clones take up 37%. This specimen comes from a study of cytotoxic CD8 clonotypes in ibrutinib-treated CLL. The overall study: Across the patients, approximately 10 were relapsed/refractory, over 14 treatment-naive and about 18 IGHV unmutated. The study, taken as a whole, reports: Public clonotypes were rare and shrank or held steady on treatment. In comparison with age-matched healthy donors, baseline clonality was higher and tracked circulating CD8+ T-cell counts.

The clonotype comes from a human donor with chronic lymphocytic leukemia. Material: PBMCs, obtained after 24 months of ibrutinib treatment.

CDR3 DNA: TGTGCCAGCCAAAGTAAAGACTATGGCTACACCTTC. Amino acid sequence: CASQSKDYGYTF. The chain is built from TRBV6-5 and TRBJ1-2, with D unresolved. Germline CDR1 reads MNHEY; CDR2 reads SVGAGI. The CDR3 totals 12 residues. Trimming took off 8 bases at V and 3 bases at J, with 10 bases between the two ends.